This T cell receptor beta chain is from a study of T cell repertoires in cytomegalovirus infection (dated by TCRdb to 2018 to 2020). About the investigation overall: The HLA type of each donor mattered for the analysis, because public TCR beta signatures pointed to carriage of CMV infection along with the matching HLA type. Overall study results and their limits: The ex vivo response was dominated by HLA-C-restricted CMV-specific TCR beta clonotypes, which also provided the single most frequent clonotype in two of eight donors. In both this cohort and an independent roughly 330-donor cohort, the cumulative frequency of public TCR beta family members distinguished carriers of CMV infection plus the relevant HLA type.

This clonotype came up many times. This receptor's antigen is unknown. No base quality values were provided; no much bigger clone lies one nucleotide off. Reads for this sample came from an Illumina HiSeq 1500. The public reads were reprocessed in TCRdb via fastp at Q25 and MiXCR, keeping in-frame beta chains. One record per CDR3 amino acid sequence lists the most common genes and DNA. Across this sample there are a few hundred thousand distinct CDR3 sequences, with 22% seen only once. Of the sample, 15% to 20% is held by the ten largest clones. V and J are trimmed by 4 bases and 1 base, and the gene matches miss 3 bases of the junction. The CDR3 spans 15 residues, from the cysteine through the phenylalanine. This entry keeps only the CDR3 DNA: 45 bases, framed from base 1. As encoded in the germline V gene, CDR1 is KGHSH while CDR2 is LQKENI.

The clonotype originates from a human donor in good health (CMV status not recorded). Some clones in this sample may be carry-over from other donors' samples. The V gene is TRBV18 and the J gene is TRBJ2-3; a stretch of 9 junction bases matches TRBD1. Input material: CD8+ T cells from PBMCs. The sequenced DNA is TGTGCCAGCTCACTCCGGACAGGGGGCACAGATACGCAGTATTTT. This sequence encodes CASSLRTGGTDTQYF.